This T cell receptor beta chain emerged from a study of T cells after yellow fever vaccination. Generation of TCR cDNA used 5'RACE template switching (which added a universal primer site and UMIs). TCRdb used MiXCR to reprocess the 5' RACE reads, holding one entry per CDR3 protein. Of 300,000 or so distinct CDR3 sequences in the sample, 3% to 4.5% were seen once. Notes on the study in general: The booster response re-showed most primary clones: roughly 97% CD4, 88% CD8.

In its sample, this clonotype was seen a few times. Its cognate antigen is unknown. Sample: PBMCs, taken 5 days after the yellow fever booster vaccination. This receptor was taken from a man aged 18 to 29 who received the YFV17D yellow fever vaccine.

The CDR3 reads CATSAASGGTHTQYF. The CDR3 DNA follows: TGTGCCACCAGTGCGGCTAGCGGGGGGACCCATACGCAGTATTTT. The chain links TRBV24-1 to TRBJ2-3; 11 positions agree with TRBD2. The CDR3 has 15 residues. Per the germline V gene, CDR1 is KGHDR and CDR2 is SFDVKD. J was trimmed by 7 bases and V by 5 bases; bases with no gene match: 7.